This TCR beta chain was captured by sequencing in a study of shared clonotypes between healthy human individuals. About the study: Per donor, CD8 memory used one plate, CD8 naive used two, CD4 memory used three and CD4 naive used three. Overall study findings and caveats: Sampling included only blood; tissue repertoires likely differ. Larger richness was generally estimated for naive than memory subsets. A few donors shared around 5% of their naive CD4 clonotypes.

This CDR3 contains 13 residues. CDR1 LGHNT and CDR2 FRNRAP come from the germline V gene. The V end was cut by 5 bases, the J end by 5 bases, with 10 bases between. CD8 cells classed as naive were CD45RO-negative and positively selected for CCR7, excluding terminally differentiated effector memory CD45RA+ cells. A remark on this clone: Its specificity is unknown.

The protocol was immunoSEQ multiplex PCR, while the TCRdb copy is restricted to in-frame clones and leaves out a portion. The table has 750,000 to 1,000,000 clones, over 90% seen once. Input material: naive CD8+ T cells sorted from blood. The chain carries TRBV12-5 and TRBJ2-1, with D unclear. The clonotype comes from a man aged 30 to 39 in good health. In nucleotides, the CDR3 is TGTGCTAGTGGTGGTGACGCTAACAATGAGCAGTTCTTC. This gives the protein CASGGDANNEQFF.